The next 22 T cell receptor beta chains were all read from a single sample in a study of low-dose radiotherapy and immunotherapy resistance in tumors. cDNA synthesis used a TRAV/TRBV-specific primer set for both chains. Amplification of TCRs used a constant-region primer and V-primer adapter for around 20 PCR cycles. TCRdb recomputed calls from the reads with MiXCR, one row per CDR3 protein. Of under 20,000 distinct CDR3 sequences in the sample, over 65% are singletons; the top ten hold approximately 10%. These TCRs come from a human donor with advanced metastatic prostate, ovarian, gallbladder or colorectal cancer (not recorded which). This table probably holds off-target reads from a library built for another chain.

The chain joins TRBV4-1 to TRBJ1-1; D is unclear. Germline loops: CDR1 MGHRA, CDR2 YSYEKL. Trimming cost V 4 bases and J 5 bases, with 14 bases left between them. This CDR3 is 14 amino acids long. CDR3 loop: CASSLTSVETEAFF. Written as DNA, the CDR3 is TGCGCCAGCAGCCTCACCAGCGTTGAGACTGAAGCTTTCTTT.

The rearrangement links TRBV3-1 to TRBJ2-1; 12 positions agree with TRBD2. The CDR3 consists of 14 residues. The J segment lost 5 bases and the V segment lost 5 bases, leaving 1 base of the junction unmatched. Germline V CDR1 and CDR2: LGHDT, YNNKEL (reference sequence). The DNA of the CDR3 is TGTGCCAGCAGCTGGACTAGCGGGGACAATGAGCAGTTCTTC. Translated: CASSWTSGDNEQFF.

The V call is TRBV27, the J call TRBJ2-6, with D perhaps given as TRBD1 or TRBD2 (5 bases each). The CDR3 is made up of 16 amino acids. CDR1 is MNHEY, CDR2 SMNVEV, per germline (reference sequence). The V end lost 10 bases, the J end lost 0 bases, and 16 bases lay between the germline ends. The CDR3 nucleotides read TGTGCCATCCACCCGGGGACCGCCTCTGGGGCCAACGTCCTGACTTTC. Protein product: CAIHPGTASGANVLTF.

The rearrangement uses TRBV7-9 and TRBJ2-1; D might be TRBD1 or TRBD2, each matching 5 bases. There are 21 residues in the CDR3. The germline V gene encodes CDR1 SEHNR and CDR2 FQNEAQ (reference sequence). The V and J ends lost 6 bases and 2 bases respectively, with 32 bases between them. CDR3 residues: CASRLKRTGTENEGTYNEQFF. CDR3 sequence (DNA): TGTGCCAGCAGATTGAAGAGGACCGGGACGGAAAACGAGGGTACCTACAATGAGCAGTTCTTC.

The CDR3: CAISESGLAAGETQYF. DNA for the CDR3: TGTGCCATCAGTGAGTCCGGCCTAGCGGCGGGAGAGACCCAGTACTTC. J is TRBJ2-5 and V is TRBV10-3, with 7 bases matching TRBD2. Germline V gene lookup returns CDR1 ENHRY and CDR2 SYGVKD. The V and J ends lost 0 bases and 4 bases, in that order; junction bases with no gene match: 8. The CDR3 consists of 16 residues.

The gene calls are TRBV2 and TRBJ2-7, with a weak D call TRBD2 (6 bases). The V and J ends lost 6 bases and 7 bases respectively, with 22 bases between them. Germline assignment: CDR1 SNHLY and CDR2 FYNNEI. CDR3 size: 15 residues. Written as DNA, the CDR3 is TGTGCCAGCAGCCTTCTAGCGTCAGCCCCGTGGGAGCAGTACTTC. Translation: CASSLLASAPWEQYF.

DNA for the CDR3: TGTGCCACCAGCAAGACAATGGGGAGCTCCTACGAGCAGTACTTC. It is translated as CATSKTMGSSYEQYF. J is TRBJ2-7 and V is TRBV15; D is perhaps TRBD2 (5 bases). The CDR3 extends over 15 amino acids. The V gene lost 4 bases and the J gene lost 0 bases, with 13 bases spanning the gap. Germline CDR1 and CDR2: LNHNV and YYDKDF (reference sequence).

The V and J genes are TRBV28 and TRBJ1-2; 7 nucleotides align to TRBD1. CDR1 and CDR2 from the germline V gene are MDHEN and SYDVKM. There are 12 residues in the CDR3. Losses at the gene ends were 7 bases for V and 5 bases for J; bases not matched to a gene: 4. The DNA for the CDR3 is TGTGCCAGCACCCCAGGGGGGTATGGCTACACCTTC. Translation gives CASTPGGYGYTF.

The CDR3 protein is CASSHVNAQETQYF. CDR3 nucleotide sequence: TGTGCCAGCAGCCACGTCAATGCTCAGGAGACCCAGTACTTC. The chain is built from TRBV4-2 and TRBJ2-5, with unresolved D. CDR1 is LGHNA and CDR2 is YNFKEQ in the germline V gene. V dropped 3 bases and J dropped 5 bases, with 13 bases sitting between them. The CDR3 extends over 14 amino acids.

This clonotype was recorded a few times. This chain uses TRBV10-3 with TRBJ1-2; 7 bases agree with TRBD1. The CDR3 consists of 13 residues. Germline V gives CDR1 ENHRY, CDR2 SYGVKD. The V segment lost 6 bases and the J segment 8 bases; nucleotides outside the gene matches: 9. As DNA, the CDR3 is TGTGCCATCAGGGGGGGCGGGACAGAAGGCTACACCTTC. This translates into CAIRGGGTEGYTF.

CDR3 nucleotide sequence: TGTGCCAGCAGCTTCGTCAGGGGAAATAATTCACCCCTCCACTTT. It yields the protein CASSFVRGNNSPLHF. V gene TRBV7-3 combines with J gene TRBJ1-6; D is possibly TRBD1 (6 bases). V was cut by 3 bases and J by 5 bases, with 11 bases left in between. The CDR3 has 15 residues. Per the germline V gene, CDR1 is SGHTA and CDR2 is FQGTGA.

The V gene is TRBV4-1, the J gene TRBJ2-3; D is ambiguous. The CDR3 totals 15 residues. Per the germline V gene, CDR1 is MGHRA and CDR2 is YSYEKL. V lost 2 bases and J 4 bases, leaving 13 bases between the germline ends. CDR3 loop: CASSQRVIGADTQYF. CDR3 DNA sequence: TGCGCCAGCAGCCAACGGGTCATCGGAGCAGATACGCAGTATTTT.

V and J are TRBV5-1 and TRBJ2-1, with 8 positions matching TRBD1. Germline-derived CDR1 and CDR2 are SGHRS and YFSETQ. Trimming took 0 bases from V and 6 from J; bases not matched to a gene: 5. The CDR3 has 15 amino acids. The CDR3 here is CASSLGTTGGNEQFF. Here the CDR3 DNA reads TGCGCCAGCAGCTTGGGGACCACAGGGGGCAATGAGCAGTTCTTC. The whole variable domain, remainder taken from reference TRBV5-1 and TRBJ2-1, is KAGVTQTPRYLIKTRGQQVTLSCSPISGHRSVSWYQQTPGQGLQFLFEYFSETQRNKGNFPGRFSGRQFSNSRSEMNVSTLELGDSALYLCASSLGTTGGNEQFFGPGTRLTVL.

DNA for the CDR3: TGTGCCAGCTCAGAGGAGGCAGGGCCCCTCCTAATGAAGAAACTGTTTTTT. This gives the protein CASSEEAGPLLMKKLFF. V is TRBV18 and J is TRBJ1-4; a possible D gene is TRBD1 (5 bases). The V gene's germline CDR1 is KGHSH and CDR2 LQKENI. V lost 5 bases to trimming and J lost 11 bases, with 27 bases between them. The CDR3 runs 17 residues.

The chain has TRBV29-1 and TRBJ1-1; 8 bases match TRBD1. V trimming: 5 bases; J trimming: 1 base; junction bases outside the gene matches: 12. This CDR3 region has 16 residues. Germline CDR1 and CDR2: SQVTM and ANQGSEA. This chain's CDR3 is CSVFLGGQGQNTEAFF. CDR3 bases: TGCAGCGTTTTCTTGGGAGGACAGGGTCAGAACACTGAAGCTTTCTTT. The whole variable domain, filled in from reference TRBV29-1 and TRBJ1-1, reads SAVISQKPSRDICQRGTSLTIQCQVDSQVTMMFWYRQQPGQSLTLIATANQGSEATYESGFVIDKFPISRPNLTFSTLTVSNMSPEDSSIYLCSVFLGGQGQNTEAFFGQGTRLTVV.

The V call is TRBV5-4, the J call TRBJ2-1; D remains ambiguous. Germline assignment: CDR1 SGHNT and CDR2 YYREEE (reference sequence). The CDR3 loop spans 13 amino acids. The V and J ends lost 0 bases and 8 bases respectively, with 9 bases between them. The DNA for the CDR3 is TGTGCCAGCAGCTTGGTGTCTAGAGATGAGCAGTTCTTC. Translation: CASSLVSRDEQFF.

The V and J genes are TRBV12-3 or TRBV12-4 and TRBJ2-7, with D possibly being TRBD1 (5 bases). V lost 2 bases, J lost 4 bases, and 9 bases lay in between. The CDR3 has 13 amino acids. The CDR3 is CASSLNRNYEQYF. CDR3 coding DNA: TGTGCCAGCAGTTTAAACAGGAATTACGAGCAGTACTTC.

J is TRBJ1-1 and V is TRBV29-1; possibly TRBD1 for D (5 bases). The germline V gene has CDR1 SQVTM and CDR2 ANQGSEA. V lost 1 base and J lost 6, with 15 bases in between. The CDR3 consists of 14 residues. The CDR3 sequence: CSVEGRGYFAEAFF. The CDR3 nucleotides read TGCAGCGTTGAAGGACGGGGGTATTTCGCTGAAGCTTTCTTT. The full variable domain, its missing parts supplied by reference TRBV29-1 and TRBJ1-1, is SAVISQKPSRDICQRGTSLTIQCQVDSQVTMMFWYRQQPGQSLTLIATANQGSEATYESGFVIDKFPISRPNLTFSTLTVSNMSPEDSSIYLCSVEGRGYFAEAFFGQGTRLTVV.

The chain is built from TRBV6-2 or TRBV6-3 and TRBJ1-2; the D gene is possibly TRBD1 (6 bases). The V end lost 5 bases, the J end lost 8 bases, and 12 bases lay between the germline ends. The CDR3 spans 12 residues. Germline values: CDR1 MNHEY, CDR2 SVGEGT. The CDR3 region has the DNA TGTGCCAGCAGTGTACAGGGTGGAGGCTACACCTTC. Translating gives CASSVQGGGYTF.

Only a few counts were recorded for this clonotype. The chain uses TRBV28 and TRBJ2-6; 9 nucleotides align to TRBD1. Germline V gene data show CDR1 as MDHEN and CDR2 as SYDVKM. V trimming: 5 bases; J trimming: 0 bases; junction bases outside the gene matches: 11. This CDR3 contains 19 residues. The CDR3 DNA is TGTGCCAGCAGTACAACCCCGGGACAGGGTTACTCTGGGGCCAACGTCCTGACTTTC. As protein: CASSTTPGQGYSGANVLTF.

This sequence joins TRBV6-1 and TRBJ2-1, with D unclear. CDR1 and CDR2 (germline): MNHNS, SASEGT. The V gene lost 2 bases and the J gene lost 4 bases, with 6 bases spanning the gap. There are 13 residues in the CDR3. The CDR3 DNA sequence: TGTGCCAGCAGTGAACAACAATACAATGAGCAGTTCTTC. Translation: CASSEQQYNEQFF.

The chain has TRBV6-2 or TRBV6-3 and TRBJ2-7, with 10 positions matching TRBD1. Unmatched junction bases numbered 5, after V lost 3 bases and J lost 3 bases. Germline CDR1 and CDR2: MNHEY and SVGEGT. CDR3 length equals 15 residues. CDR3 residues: CASSYQGTGVYEQYF. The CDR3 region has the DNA TGTGCCAGCAGTTATCAAGGGACAGGGGTCTACGAGCAGTACTTC.